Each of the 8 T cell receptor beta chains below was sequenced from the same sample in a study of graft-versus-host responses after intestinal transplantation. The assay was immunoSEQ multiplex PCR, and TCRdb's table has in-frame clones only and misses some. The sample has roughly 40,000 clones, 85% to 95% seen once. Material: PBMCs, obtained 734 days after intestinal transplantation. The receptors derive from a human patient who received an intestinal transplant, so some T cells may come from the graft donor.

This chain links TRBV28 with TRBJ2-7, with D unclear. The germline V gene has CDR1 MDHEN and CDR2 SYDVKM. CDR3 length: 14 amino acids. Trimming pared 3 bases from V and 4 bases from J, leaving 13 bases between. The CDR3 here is CASSFALMKYEQYF. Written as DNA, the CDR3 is TGTGCCAGCAGTTTCGCCCTGATGAAATACGAGCAGTACTTC.

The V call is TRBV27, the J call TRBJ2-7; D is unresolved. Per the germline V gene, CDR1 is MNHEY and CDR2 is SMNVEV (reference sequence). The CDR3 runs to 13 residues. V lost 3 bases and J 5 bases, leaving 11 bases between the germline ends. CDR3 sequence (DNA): TGTGCCAGCAGTTTCGGAGATTGGCACGAGCAGTACTTC. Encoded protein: CASSFGDWHEQYF.

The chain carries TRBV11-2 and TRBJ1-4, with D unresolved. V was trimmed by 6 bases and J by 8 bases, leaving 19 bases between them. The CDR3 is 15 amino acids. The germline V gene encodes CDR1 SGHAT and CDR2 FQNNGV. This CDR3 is CASSLRLGDQEKLFF. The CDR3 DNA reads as TGTGCCAGCAGTCTTCGTCTCGGTGATCAGGAAAAACTGTTTTTT.

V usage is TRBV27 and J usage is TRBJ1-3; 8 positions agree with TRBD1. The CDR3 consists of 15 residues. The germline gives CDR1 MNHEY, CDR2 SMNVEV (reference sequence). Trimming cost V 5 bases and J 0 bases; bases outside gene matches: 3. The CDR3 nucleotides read TGTGCCAGCAGTCCCAGGGGGCTCTCTGGAAACACCATATATTTT. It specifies CASSPRGLSGNTIYF.

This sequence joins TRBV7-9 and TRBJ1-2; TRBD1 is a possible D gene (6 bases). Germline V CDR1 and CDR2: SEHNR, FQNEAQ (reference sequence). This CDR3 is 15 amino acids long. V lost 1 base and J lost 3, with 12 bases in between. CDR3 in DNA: TGTGCCAGCAGCTTAGGGCAGGGGCCCTACTATGGCTACACCTTC. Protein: CASSLGQGPYYGYTF.

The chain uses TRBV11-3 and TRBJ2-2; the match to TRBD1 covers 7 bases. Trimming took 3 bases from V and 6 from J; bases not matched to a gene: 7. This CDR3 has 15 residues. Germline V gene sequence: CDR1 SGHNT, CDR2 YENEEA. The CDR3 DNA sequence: TGTGCCAGCAGCTTCGGCTCACAGGGGCCCGGGGAGCTGTTTTTT. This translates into CASSFGSQGPGELFF. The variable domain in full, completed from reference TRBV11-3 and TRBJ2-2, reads EAGVVQSPRYKIIEKKQPVAFWCNPISGHNTLYWYLQNLGQGPELLIRYENEEAVDDSQLPKDRFSAERLKGVDSTLKIQPAELGDSAVYLCASSFGSQGPGELFFGEGSRLTVL.

CDR3 sequence reads: CASSIPSTDTQYF. The CDR3 coding sequence is TGTGCCAGCAGTATCCCTAGCACAGATACGCAGTATTTT. The genes are TRBV6-1 and TRBJ2-3; D is ambiguous. In germline, CDR1 is MNHNS, CDR2 SASEGT. V shed 5 bases and J shed 0 bases, with 6 bases lying between them. The CDR3 runs to 13 residues.

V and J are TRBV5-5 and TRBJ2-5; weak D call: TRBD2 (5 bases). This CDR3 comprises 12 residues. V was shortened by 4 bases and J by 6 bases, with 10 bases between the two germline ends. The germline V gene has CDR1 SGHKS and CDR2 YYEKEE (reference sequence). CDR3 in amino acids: CASSPRGKTQYF. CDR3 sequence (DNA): TGTGCCAGCAGCCCTCGAGGGAAGACCCAGTACTTC.